The subject of this entry is one T cell receptor (beta chain). The antigen remains unidentified. Extracted RNA was reverse transcribed, and the resulting cDNA served as sequencing template. TCRdb's copy holds only in-frame clones and misses some; the assay was immunoSEQ multiplex PCR. The data hold approximately 190,000 clones, with over 45% observed a single time. The sample's treatment: oral pan-JAK inhibitor, 5-10 mg twice daily. Alopecia areata patients had lesional scalp punch biopsies and peripheral blood taken from them. This entry is derived from a study of CD8+ T cells in alopecia areata. Overall study: The study gave tofacitinib for 6 to 18 months, then 6 months off drug.

Germline V CDR1 and CDR2: SQVTM, ANQGSEA. V trimming: 4 bases; J trimming: 3 bases; junction bases outside the gene matches: 5. The CDR3 has 15 residues. Whole-study results and caveats: Although TCR sharing was seen in mice, sharing across patients was less clear, possibly for HLA-related reasons.

The material was CD4+ T cells sorted from blood, obtained at week 24, from a patient treated with tofacitinib. The TCR comes from a human donor with alopecia areata. V usage is TRBV29-1 and J usage is TRBJ2-2; TRBD2 matches at 10 bases. The CDR3 region is CSVAVAGGHTGELFF. For the CDR3, the DNA is TGCAGCGTTGCGGTAGCGGGAGGCCACACCGGGGAGCTGTTTTTT.